The 31 T cell receptor beta chains below all came from one sample that was sequenced in a study of blood T cell repertoires in COVID-19. Clones were sequenced by immunoSEQ multiplex PCR, and TCRdb holds only the in-frame ones, with some missing. The sample has about 210,000 clones, around 86% seen once. The material sequenced was peripheral blood. These TCRs come from a man aged 55 to 70 with acute or convalescent COVID-19.

This clone turned up a few times. The chain joins TRBV2 to TRBJ2-1; 8 bases match TRBD1. Germline CDR1 SNHLY, CDR2 FYNNEI. J lost 5 bases, V lost 6 bases, and 9 bases had no gene match. The CDR3 runs to 15 residues. CDR3 nucleotides: TGTGCCAGCAGGGGGGACAGGAGACTGCACAATGAGCAGTTCTTC. Its translation: CASRGDRRLHNEQFF.

The gene calls are TRBV6-4 and TRBJ1-5; maybe TRBD1 (6 bases). Trimming took off 11 bases at V and 4 bases at J, with 21 bases between the two ends. The length of the CDR3 is 15 residues. Germline V gene lookup returns CDR1 MRHNA and CDR2 SNTAGT. The CDR3 loop is CAGLPSGTSNQPQHF. The CDR3 DNA follows: TGTGCCGGTCTCCCGTCCGGGACATCTAATCAGCCCCAGCATTTT.

The chain recombines TRBV23-1 with TRBJ2-7, with a tentative D call TRBD1 (6 bases). TRBV23-1 is sorted into the ORF group, with uncertain function. The germline V and J ends were trimmed by 4 bases and 2 bases, with 15 bases remaining between them. The CDR3 contains 15 residues. CDR3 nucleotide sequence: TGCGCCAGCAGTCCCCGGTCCGACAGGCCCTACGAGCAGTACTTC. Translated: CASSPRSDRPYEQYF.

The chain carries TRBV15 and TRBJ2-5; 8 bases match TRBD1. This CDR3 has 14 residues. J lost 5 bases, V lost 5 bases, and 7 bases had no gene match. The germline CDR1 and CDR2 sequences are LNHNV and YYDKDF (reference sequence). As DNA, the CDR3 is TGTGCCACCAGCCAGGGGGCCATGAGGGAGACCCAGTACTTC. Translation gives CATSQGAMRETQYF.

The chain employs TRBV11-3 and TRBJ2-1; 11 bases agree with TRBD2. After removal of 1 base from V and 2 bases from J, the junction contained 1 base not matched to a gene. CDR1 SGHNT and CDR2 YENEEA come from the germline V gene. The CDR3 consists of 16 residues. The CDR3 sequence: CASSLALAGAYNEQFF. CDR3 DNA: TGTGCCAGCAGCTTAGCACTAGCGGGGGCCTACAATGAGCAGTTCTTC.

This chain links TRBV5-4 with TRBJ2-7; D perhaps matches TRBD1 (6 bases). The CDR3 extends over 16 amino acids. Trimming left V 0 bases short and J 0 bases short, with 13 bases between. CDR1 is SGHNT, CDR2 YYREEE, per germline (reference sequence). The CDR3 protein is CASSLAWQGYSYEQYF. The CDR3 DNA reads TGTGCCAGCAGCTTGGCGTGGCAGGGGTACTCCTACGAGCAGTACTTC. The complete variable domain, with remaining parts taken from reference TRBV5-4 and TRBJ2-7, reads ETGVTQSPTHLIKTRGQQVTLRCSSQSGHNTVSWYQQALGQGPQFIFQYYREEENGRGNFPPRFSGLQFPNYSSELNVNALELDDSALYLCASSLAWQGYSYEQYFGPGTRLTVT.

V gene TRBV5-6 combines with J gene TRBJ1-1; possible D gene TRBD1, 6 bases. With 6 bases removed from V and 0 bases from J, the gap between germline ends came to 12 bases. This CDR3 spans 14 amino acids. The germline CDR1 and CDR2 sequences are SGHDT and YYEEEE. CDR3 amino acids: CASTPDRLNTEAFF. CDR3 coding DNA: TGTGCCAGCACCCCGGACAGACTGAACACTGAAGCTTTCTTT.

The chain joins TRBV7-2 to TRBJ2-3; 9 nucleotides line up with TRBD2. Per germline, CDR1 SGHTA and CDR2 FQGNSA. The CDR3 is made up of 16 amino acids. V lost 5 bases, J lost 2 bases, and 8 bases stayed unmatched. CDR3 loop: CASSPRLAVSTDTQYF. The CDR3 DNA reads as TGTGCCAGCAGCCCTAGACTAGCGGTTTCCACAGATACGCAGTATTTT.

The chain couples TRBV5-5 to TRBJ1-1, with 9 nucleotides matching TRBD1. The CDR3 totals 15 residues. J lost 10 bases, V lost 2 bases, and 12 bases had no gene match. Germline V gene sequence: CDR1 SGHKS, CDR2 YYEKEE (reference sequence). The CDR3 sequence is CASSFGRDRALPAFF. CDR3 DNA sequence: TGTGCCAGCAGCTTTGGCCGGGACAGGGCGCTCCCAGCTTTCTTT.

V and J are TRBV10-2 and TRBJ1-6; 8 bases are a match to TRBD1. The germline V gene encodes CDR1 WSHSY and CDR2 SAAADI. Trimming cost V 3 bases and J 7 bases; bases outside gene matches: 11. CDR3 length equals 17 residues. The DNA for the CDR3 is TGCGCCAGCAGTGAAGTGGGACAGGATACTGGAAATTCACCCCTCCACTTT. This codes for CASSEVGQDTGNSPLHF.

The rearrangement links TRBV4-1 to TRBJ1-1; a weak D match, TRBD1 (5 bases). Germline assignment: CDR1 MGHRA and CDR2 YSYEKL. The CDR3 is made up of 17 amino acids. V was trimmed by 0 bases and J by 8 bases, leaving 22 bases between them. The CDR3 here is CASSQDGKVQGTSEAFF. The CDR3 DNA is TGCGCCAGCAGCCAAGATGGGAAGGTTCAGGGAACCTCAGAAGCTTTCTTT.

V gene TRBV9 combines with J gene TRBJ1-2; 7 bases match TRBD1. Losses at the gene ends were 0 bases for V and 2 bases for J; bases not matched to a gene: 4. Germline V CDR1 and CDR2: SGDLS, YYNGEE. The CDR3 has 15 amino acids. CDR3 region: CASSVAEGQNYGYTF. CDR3 nucleotide sequence: TGTGCCAGCAGCGTAGCGGAGGGACAGAACTATGGCTACACCTTC.

This sequence joins TRBV6-5 and TRBJ1-6; D is unresolved. CDR3 size: 13 residues. Germline CDR1 and CDR2: MNHEY and SVGAGI. Trimming removed 11 bases at V and 7 bases at J, with 15 bases between. The CDR3 spells CASGQVPNSPLHF. The DNA for the CDR3 is TGTGCCTCCGGCCAGGTTCCAAATTCACCCCTCCACTTT.

This clone was counted a few times. The chain combines TRBV7-8 with TRBJ2-2; TRBD1 matches 10 bases. The CDR3 covers 15 residues. Germline trimming cut 7 bases from V and 1 base from J; bases unmatched to any gene: 3. Germline values: CDR1 SGHVS, CDR2 FQNEAQ. This chain's CDR3 is CASTRTGGNTGELFF. The DNA of the CDR3 is TGTGCCAGCACCCGGACAGGGGGGAACACCGGGGAGCTGTTTTTT.

The chain employs TRBV5-1 and TRBJ2-3; 9 positions agree with TRBD1. The CDR3 extends over 18 amino acids. The germline V gene has CDR1 SGHRS and CDR2 YFSETQ. V shed 4 bases and J 1 base; nucleotides not matched to a gene: 13. CDR3 in DNA: TGCGCCAGCAGCAGCTCTCCGGGACAGGGATTGGGCACAGATACGCAGTATTTT. Translating gives CASSSSPGQGLGTDTQYF.

The rearrangement uses TRBV12-5 and TRBJ2-7; D not resolved. The V gene lost 6 bases and the J gene lost 0 bases, with 12 bases spanning the gap. CDR1 and CDR2 (germline): LGHNT, FRNRAP. The CDR3 runs to 14 residues. CDR3 region: CASGPTGPSYEQYF. The CDR3 bases are TGTGCTAGTGGCCCAACCGGTCCCTCCTACGAGCAGTACTTC.

The J gene is TRBJ1-2, the V gene TRBV6-4, with TRBD1 matching 7 bases. V was pared by 6 bases and J by 3 bases, with 7 bases of the junction left unmatched. Germline lookup yields CDR1 MRHNA and CDR2 SNTAGT. The CDR3 spans 14 residues. The CDR3 is CASSAFQGDYGYTF. DNA of the CDR3: TGTGCCAGCAGCGCCTTCCAGGGGGACTATGGCTACACCTTC.

The J gene is TRBJ2-3, the V gene TRBV2, with D maybe TRBD2 (6 bases). There are 13 residues in the CDR3. The germline gives CDR1 SNHLY, CDR2 FYNNEI. The V end was cut by 4 bases, the J end by 8 bases, with 13 bases between. This CDR3 is CASSASSEGTQYF. The CDR3 DNA is TGTGCCAGCAGTGCCTCTAGCGAAGGTACGCAGTATTTT.

The chain carries TRBV6-2 or TRBV6-3 and TRBJ2-7, with a tentative D call TRBD1 (6 bases). Germline V lookup: CDR1 MNHEY, CDR2 SVGEGT. This CDR3 comprises 13 residues. Trimming left V 5 bases short and J 3 bases short, with 11 bases between. In nucleotides, the CDR3 is TGTGCCAGCAGTGAGGACAGCTTCTACGAGCAGTACTTC. Its protein product is CASSEDSFYEQYF.

This chain uses TRBV28 with TRBJ1-2, with D possibly matching TRBD1 (6 bases). The CDR3 spans 13 residues. V was pared by 7 bases and J by 0 bases, with 9 bases between. Germline V gene sequence: CDR1 MDHEN, CDR2 SYDVKM. CDR3 protein: CASKTGANYGYTF. For the CDR3, the DNA is TGTGCCAGCAAGACAGGAGCTAACTATGGCTACACCTTC.

The chain combines TRBV29-1 with TRBJ1-3; TRBD1 agrees at 9 bases. Germline-derived CDR1 and CDR2 are SQVTM and ANQGSEA. The CDR3 covers 14 residues. J gave up 5 bases and V 2 bases, and 4 bases lay outside the gene matches. This CDR3 is CSVESGQGRNTIYF. The DNA for the CDR3 is TGCAGCGTTGAATCGGGACAGGGCAGAAACACCATATATTTT.

This chain uses TRBV6-5 with TRBJ1-2; D is unclear. Germline loops: CDR1 MNHEY, CDR2 SVGAGI. This CDR3 spans 14 amino acids. V lost 5 bases and J lost 4, with 14 bases in between. The CDR3 DNA reads TGTGCCAGCAGTCCCCTCGGAGAGGCCTATGGCTACACCTTC. Protein: CASSPLGEAYGYTF.

The CDR3 DNA follows: TGTGCCAGCAGTGAAGAAGCGGGGGGGCGCAGTGAGCAGTTCTTC. Its protein product is CASSEEAGGRSEQFF. The genes are TRBV2 and TRBJ2-1, with TRBD2 matching over 10 bases. Trimming took 1 base from V and 9 from J; bases not matched to a gene: 6. This CDR3 has 15 amino acids. Germline V gene data show CDR1 as SNHLY and CDR2 as FYNNEI. The full variable domain, completed using reference TRBV2 and TRBJ2-1, is EPEVTQTPSHQVTQMGQEVILRCVPISNHLYFYWYRQILGQKVEFLVSFYNNEISEKSEIFDDQFSVERPDGSNFTLKIRSTKLEDSAMYFCASSEEAGGRSEQFFGPGTRLTVL.

V is TRBV5-6 and J is TRBJ2-7; D is unclear. CDR3 size: 14 residues. The V gene's germline CDR1 is SGHDT and CDR2 YYEEEE. The V and J ends lost 0 bases and 2 bases respectively, with 9 bases between them. The CDR3 DNA reads TGTGCCAGCAGCTTGGACAGCTTGACCTACGAGCAGTACTTC. It yields the protein CASSLDSLTYEQYF.

The V gene is TRBV5-1, the J gene TRBJ2-4; D is perhaps TRBD1 (5 bases). The CDR3 is 14 residues long. Trimming pared 4 bases from V and 1 base from J, leaving 9 bases between. Germline-derived CDR1 and CDR2 are SGHRS and YFSETQ. CDR3 loop: CASSQQAAKNIQYF. In nucleotides, the CDR3 is TGCGCCAGCAGCCAACAGGCGGCCAAAAACATTCAGTACTTC.

This clone was observed a few times. This chain joins TRBV27 and TRBJ1-4, with D unclear. The CDR3 has 15 amino acids. CDR1 is MNHEY, CDR2 SMNVEV, per germline (reference sequence). The ends were cut back, 6 bases at V and 0 bases at J, with 11 bases in the middle. The CDR3 nucleotides read TGTGCCAGCAGCCGTTACACCGCAACTAATGAAAAACTGTTTTTT. It specifies CASSRYTATNEKLFF.

This chain connects TRBV5-4 to TRBJ1-1; 11 bases map to TRBD1. Trimming at V came to 5 bases and at J to 0 bases, leaving 9 bases not matched to a gene. The germline V gene encodes CDR1 SGHNT and CDR2 YYREEE (reference sequence). The CDR3 runs to 17 residues. The CDR3 is CASSFRTGGTVNTEAFF. CDR3 DNA sequence: TGTGCCAGCAGTTTCCGGACAGGGGGCACGGTGAACACTGAAGCTTTCTTT.

The V call is TRBV12-3 or TRBV12-4, the J call TRBJ2-3; 7 bases are a match to TRBD2. The length of the CDR3 is 12 residues. The V segment lost 7 bases and the J segment 4 bases; nucleotides outside the gene matches: 2. CDR3 in DNA: TGTGCCAGCAAAGGACTAGCAGATACGCAGTATTTT. This translates into CASKGLADTQYF.

This rearrangement joins TRBV7-2 to TRBJ1-1; weak D call: TRBD1 (5 bases). There are 17 residues in the CDR3. Germline CDR1 and CDR2: SGHTA and FQGNSA. V lost 2 bases and J 1 base, leaving 17 bases between the germline ends. The DNA for the CDR3 is TGTGCCAGCAGCTTATGGGCAGGGCAACCGGCGAACACTGAAGCTTTCTTT. Amino acids: CASSLWAGQPANTEAFF.

V usage is TRBV7-9 and J usage is TRBJ1-2; D might be TRBD1 (6 bases). The ends were cut back, 0 bases at V and 2 bases at J, with 13 bases in the middle. CDR1 SEHNR and CDR2 FQNEAQ come from the germline V gene (reference sequence). The CDR3 has 16 residues. CDR3 in DNA: TGTGCCAGCAGCTTAGCCTTTCGTACAGGGAACTATGGCTACACCTTC. This translates into CASSLAFRTGNYGYTF.

The rearrangement links TRBV3-1 (or the pseudogene TRBV3-2) to TRBJ2-3; D perhaps matches TRBD1 (5 bases). Per germline, CDR1 LGHDT and CDR2 YNNKEL (reference sequence). V was pared by 0 bases and J by 1 base, with 14 bases between. The CDR3 covers 17 residues. CDR3 sequence: CASSQDRQPQRTDTQYF. The CDR3 DNA reads TGTGCCAGCAGCCAAGATCGACAGCCGCAACGCACAGATACGCAGTATTTT.